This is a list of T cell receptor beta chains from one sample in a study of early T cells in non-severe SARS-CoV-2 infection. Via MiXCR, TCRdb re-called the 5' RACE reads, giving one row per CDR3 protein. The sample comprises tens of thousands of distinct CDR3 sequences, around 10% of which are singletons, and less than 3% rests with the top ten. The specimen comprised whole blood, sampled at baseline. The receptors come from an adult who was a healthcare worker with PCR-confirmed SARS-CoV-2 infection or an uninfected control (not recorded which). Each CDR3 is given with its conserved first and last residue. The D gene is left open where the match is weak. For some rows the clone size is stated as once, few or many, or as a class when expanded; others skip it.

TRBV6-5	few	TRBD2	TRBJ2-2	CASSYQGLAGLNTGELFF	TGTGCCAGCAGTTACCAGGGACTAGCGGGGCTGAACACCGGGGAGCTGTTTTTT
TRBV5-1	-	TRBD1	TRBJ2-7	CASSDGTGQYF	TGCGCCAGCAGCGACGGGACAGGGCAGTACTTC
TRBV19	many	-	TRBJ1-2	CASCRIDSNYGYTF	TGTGCCAGTTGTAGGATTGATTCTAACTATGGCTACACCTTC
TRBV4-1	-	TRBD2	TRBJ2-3	CASSQGFASGGIVGDTQYF	TGCGCCAGCAGCCAAGGTTTTGCTAGCGGGGGGATCGTAGGGGATACGCAGTATTTT
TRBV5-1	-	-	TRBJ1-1	CASSLVQGVPEAFF	TGCGCCAGCAGCTTGGTCCAGGGAGTCCCTGAAGCTTTCTTT
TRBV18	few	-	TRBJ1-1	CASSPRALGTEAFF	TGTGCCAGCTCACCACGGGCCCTGGGTACTGAAGCTTTCTTT
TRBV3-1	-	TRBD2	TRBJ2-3	CASSPIAGFTDTQYF	TGTGCCAGCAGTCCTATAGCGGGGTTTACAGATACGCAGTATTTT
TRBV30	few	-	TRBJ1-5	CAWGYSNQPQHF	TGTGCCTGGGGGTATAGCAATCAGCCCCAGCATTTT
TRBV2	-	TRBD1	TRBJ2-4	CASSQDRGATDIQYF	TGTGCCAGCAGCCAGGACAGGGGAGCTACGGACATTCAGTACTTC
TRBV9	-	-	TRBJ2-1	CASSVTGYNEQFF	TGTGCCAGCAGCGTAACAGGATACAATGAGCAGTTCTTC
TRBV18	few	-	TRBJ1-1	CASSPGRAGTEAFF	TGTGCCAGCTCACCGGGGAGGGCCGGCACTGAAGCTTTCTTT
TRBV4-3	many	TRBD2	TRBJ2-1	CASSQDPSGQSSYNEQFF	TGCGCCAGCAGCCAAGACCCTAGCGGCCAAAGCTCCTACAATGAGCAGTTCTTC